These T cell receptor beta chains were read from a single sample in a study of blood T cells in healthy people across ages. TCRdb passed the 5' RACE reads through MiXCR, listing each CDR3 protein once. The data hold 800,000 to 1,000,000 distinct CDR3 sequences, with approximately 49% observed a single time. Sequencing was carried out using blood. The origin of the receptors is a man aged 25 to 40 in good health. The CDR3 runs from the conserved cysteine through the conserved F or W. The D gene is left open where the match is weak. Some rows mark clone size as missing; the rest say once, few, many or name a class of expanded clone.

TRBV5-4	TRBJ2-1	TRBD2	NA	CASSIRQAGGREQFF	TGTGCCAGCAGCATTAGACAAGCGGGGGGCAGGGAGCAGTTCTTC
TRBV24-1	TRBJ1-4	NA	NA	CATSDPRGAGEKLFF	TGTGCCACCAGTGATCCCCGGGGGGCAGGGGAAAAACTGTTTTTT
TRBV11-1	TRBJ2-7	TRBD1	NA	CASSSKGQGVLEQYF	TGTGCCAGCAGCTCGAAGGGACAGGGGGTACTCGAGCAGTACTTC
TRBV20-1	TRBJ2-2	TRBD2	NA	CSARTGLAAPGELFF	TGCAGTGCGAGAACGGGACTAGCGGCCCCCGGGGAGCTGTTTTTT
TRBV18	TRBJ2-5	NA	few	CASSPLVETQYF	TGTGCCAGCTCACCACTCGTAGAGACCCAGTACTTC
TRBV10-3	TRBJ2-7	NA	NA	CAISELLFEQPYEQYF	TGTGCCATCAGTGAGTTACTTTTCGAACAGCCCTACGAGCAGTACTTC
TRBV6-1	TRBJ2-1	TRBD2	few	CASTGWTGTSGEDSYNEQFF	TGTGCCAGCACCGGATGGACCGGGACTAGCGGGGAAGACTCCTACAATGAGCAGTTCTTC
TRBV7-2	TRBJ2-3	NA	NA	CASSPKVVGTDTQYF	TGTGCCAGCAGCCCCAAGGTAGTCGGCACAGATACGCAGTATTTT
TRBV6-1	TRBJ1-1	NA	few	CAIMNTEAFF	TGTGCCATCATGAACACTGAAGCTTTCTTT
TRBV29-1	TRBJ1-5	TRBD1	NA	CSVRTGQNSNQPQHF	TGTAGCGTTCGGACAGGTCAGAATAGCAATCAGCCCCAGCATTTT
TRBV6-1	TRBJ1-2	NA	NA	CASRHYTYGYTF	TGTGCCAGCAGACACTACACCTATGGCTACACCTTC
TRBV6-1	TRBJ1-1	NA	NA	CASRRERRNTEAFF	TGTGCCAGCAGGAGGGAGAGGCGGAACACTGAAGCTTTCTTT
TRBV7-9	TRBJ1-4	NA	many	CASSFQDSEGKLFF	TGTGCCAGCAGCTTTCAGGACAGTGAAGGAAAACTGTTTTTT
TRBV27	TRBJ2-3	TRBD1	few	CASTMTGSTDTQYF	TGTGCCAGCACCATGACAGGGAGTACAGATACGCAGTATTTT
TRBV6-5	TRBJ1-4	NA	NA	CASSVLGQQEKLFF	TGTGCCAGCAGTGTTCTCGGGCAGCAAGAAAAACTGTTTTTT
TRBV6-5	TRBJ2-1	NA	few	CASTERARDSYEQFF	TGTGCCAGCACCGAAAGGGCCAGGGACTCCTATGAGCAGTTCTTC
TRBV28	TRBJ1-4	TRBD1	NA	CASSPPGQGQLFF	TGTGCCAGCAGTCCTCCGGGACAGGGACAACTGTTTTTT
TRBV12-3/TRBV12-4	TRBJ2-5	TRBD1	NA	CASGPGQGGLETQYF	TGTGCCAGCGGACCGGGACAGGGGGGTTTAGAGACCCAGTACTTC
TRBV4-3	TRBJ2-7	TRBD2	few	CASSQPLAGGLRSSYEQYF	TGCGCCAGCAGCCAACCTCTGGCGGGGGGGTTAAGGAGCTCCTACGAGCAGTACTTC
TRBV5-6	TRBJ2-1	NA	NA	CASSLSARGPNNEQFF	TGTGCCAGCAGCTTGTCCGCGCGGGGGCCGAACAATGAGCAGTTCTTC
TRBV5-1	TRBJ2-7	TRBD1	NA	CASSFSLDRSYEQYF	TGCGCCAGCAGCTTCTCATTGGACAGGTCCTACGAGCAGTACTTC
TRBV7-9	TRBJ2-1	NA	NA	CASSLAGRENNEQFF	TGTGCCAGCAGCTTAGCGGGCAGGGAGAACAATGAGCAGTTCTTC
TRBV11-2	TRBJ2-2	TRBD2	once	CASSFRTSGPGELFF	TGTGCCAGCAGCTTCCGAACTAGCGGTCCCGGGGAGCTGTTTTTT
TRBV9	TRBJ2-1	TRBD1	NA	CASSVDGTGGYNEQFF	TGTGCCAGCAGCGTAGATGGGACAGGGGGATACAATGAGCAGTTCTTC
TRBV6-1	TRBJ1-1	NA	once	CASSEATYPGPNTEAFF	TGTGCCAGCAGTGAGGCGACTTATCCCGGGCCTAACACTGAAGCTTTCTTT
TRBV6-5	TRBJ1-2	TRBD1	few	CASSFPGQGARLGSNYGYTF	TGTGCCAGCAGTTTTCCGGGACAGGGGGCGCGTTTAGGTTCTAACTATGGCTACACCTTC
TRBV11-2	TRBJ2-7	TRBD1	few	CASSLWDRSTYEQYF	TGTGCCAGCAGCTTATGGGACAGGTCAACCTACGAGCAGTACTTC
TRBV20-1	TRBJ1-5	NA	NA	CSAREGAGISNQPQHF	TGCAGTGCTAGAGAAGGAGCGGGGATTAGCAATCAGCCCCAGCATTTT
TRBV29-1	TRBJ2-1	NA	NA	CSAALPHRAETQFF	TGCAGCGCCGCCCTTCCCCACAGGGCGGAGACCCAGTTCTTC
TRBV4-1	TRBJ2-1	NA	NA	CASSPRVGSNEQFF	TGCGCCAGCAGCCCGAGGGTCGGGTCCAATGAGCAGTTCTTC
TRBV7-9	TRBJ1-2	NA	NA	CASSSSPQGGDGYTF	TGTGCCAGCAGCTCCTCACCTCAGGGAGGCGATGGCTACACCTTC
TRBV20-1	TRBJ2-3	TRBD2	many	CSARDFGLADTQYF	TGCAGTGCTAGAGATTTCGGACTAGCTGATACGCAGTATTTT
TRBV6-1	TRBJ2-5	NA	few	CASSEILPGDFGETQYF	TGTGCCAGCAGTGAAATTCTCCCAGGGGATTTTGGGGAGACCCAGTACTTC
TRBV12-3/TRBV12-4	TRBJ2-5	NA	few	CASNPGSQETQYF	TGTGCCAGCAACCCAGGCTCCCAAGAGACCCAGTACTTC
TRBV14	TRBJ2-7	NA	NA	CASSQSNEQYF	TGTGCCAGCAGCCAAAGCAACGAGCAGTACTTC
TRBV3-1	TRBJ1-2	TRBD1	NA	CASSQDTGQGVYGYTF	TGTGCCAGCAGCCAAGATACAGGACAGGGTGTCTATGGCTACACCTTC
TRBV5-6	TRBJ1-1	NA	NA	CASRAGEGEAFF	TGTGCCAGCCGGGCAGGGGAGGGTGAAGCTTTCTTT
TRBV6-5	TRBJ2-7	NA	NA	CARRKGPDSYEQYF	TGTGCCAGACGTAAGGGACCAGATTCCTACGAGCAGTACTTC